This T cell receptor beta chain emerged from a study of cytomegalovirus exposure and HLA in healthy donors. Primers: 60 Vbeta forward and 13 Jbeta reverse. Data came from immunoSEQ multiplex PCR; TCRdb stores just in-frame clones and leaves some out. Counted here are approximately 170,000 clones, approximately 84% occurring once; the ten biggest clones make up just over 4.5%. Germline trimming cut 6 bases from V and 0 bases from J; bases unmatched to any gene: 9. CDR3 length: 18 residues. The germline V gene has CDR1 SNHLY and CDR2 FYNNEI. The chain is built from TRBV2 and TRBJ2-1; 12 nucleotides line up with TRBD2. Sequences were obtained from PBMCs. The TCR sequence derives from a woman between 45 and 65 years old in good health and CMV-seropositive. The CDR3 DNA sequence: TGTGCCAGCAGGGAACTAGCGGGGGGAAATAGCTCCTACAATGAGCAGTTCTTC. Translating gives CASRELAGGNSSYNEQFF. Combining the CDR3 with reference TRBV2 and TRBJ2-1 gives the whole variable domain EPEVTQTPSHQVTQMGQEVILRCVPISNHLYFYWYRQILGQKVEFLVSFYNNEISEKSEIFDDQFSVERPDGSNFTLKIRSTKLEDSAMYFCASRELAGGNSSYNEQFFGPGTRLTVL.